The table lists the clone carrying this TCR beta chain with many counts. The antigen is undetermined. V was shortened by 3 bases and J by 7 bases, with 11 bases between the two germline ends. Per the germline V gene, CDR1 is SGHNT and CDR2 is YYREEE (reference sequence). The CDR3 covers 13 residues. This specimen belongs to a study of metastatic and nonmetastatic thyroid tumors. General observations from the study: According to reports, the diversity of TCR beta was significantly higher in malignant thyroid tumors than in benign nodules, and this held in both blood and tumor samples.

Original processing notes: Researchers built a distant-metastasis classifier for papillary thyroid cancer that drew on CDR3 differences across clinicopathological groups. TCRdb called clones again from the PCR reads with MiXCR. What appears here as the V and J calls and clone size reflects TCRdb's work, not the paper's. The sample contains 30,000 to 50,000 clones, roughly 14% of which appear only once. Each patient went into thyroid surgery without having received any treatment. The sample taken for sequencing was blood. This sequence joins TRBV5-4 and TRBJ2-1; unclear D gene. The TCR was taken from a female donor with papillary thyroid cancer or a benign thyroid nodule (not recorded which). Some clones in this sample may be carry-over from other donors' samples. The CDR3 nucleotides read TGTGCCAGCAGCTCACTCCTTCGGAATGAGCAGTTCTTC. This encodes CASSSLLRNEQFF.